A selection of T cell receptor beta chains follows, all from one sample in a study of OX40 agonist ivuxolimab in advanced cancers. Sequencing was performed with immunoSEQ multiplex PCR; in TCRdb, only in-frame clones are kept and a portion is missing. The data hold around 25,000 clones, with roughly 82% observed a single time. The sequenced sample was CD4+ or CD8+ T cells sorted from blood, obtained in a trial of the OX40 agonist ivuxolimab. These receptors were collected from an adult with an advanced solid tumor such as melanoma, head and neck, liver or kidney cancer. The CDR3 runs from the conserved cysteine through the conserved F or W. The D gene is left open where the match is weak. Expanded clones are given a class, and other clones once, few, many or no size at all.

d_call: NA
clone_size: NA
v_call: TRBV12-5
j_call: TRBJ2-1
cdr3_aa: CASGWDGNNEQFF
cdr3_nt: TGTGCTAGTGGGTGGGACGGAAACAATGAGCAGTTCTTC

d_call: TRBD2
clone_size: NA
v_call: TRBV27
j_call: TRBJ2-3
cdr3_aa: CASSPLAGGTDTQYF
cdr3_nt: TGTGCCAGCAGCCCTTTAGCGGGGGGCACAGATACGCAGTATTTT

d_call: NA
clone_size: NA
v_call: TRBV7-9
j_call: TRBJ2-1
cdr3_aa: CASSSPRTPNEQFF
cdr3_nt: TGTGCCAGCAGCTCTCCCCGGACACCAAATGAGCAGTTCTTC

d_call: NA
clone_size: NA
v_call: TRBV29-1
j_call: TRBJ2-7
cdr3_aa: CSVEDGSYEQYF
cdr3_nt: TGCAGCGTTGAAGATGGCAGCTACGAGCAGTACTTC

d_call: NA
clone_size: once
v_call: TRBV4-3
j_call: TRBJ2-7
cdr3_aa: CASSQDLPGLSSYEQYF
cdr3_nt: TGCGCCAGCAGCCAAGATCTCCCCGGGCTCAGCTCCTACGAGCAGTACTTC

d_call: NA
clone_size: NA
v_call: TRBV6-5
j_call: TRBJ1-1
cdr3_aa: CASSYEGGNTEAFF
cdr3_nt: TGTGCCAGCAGTTACGAGGGAGGGAACACTGAAGCTTTCTTT

d_call: NA
clone_size: NA
v_call: TRBV6-5
j_call: TRBJ1-2
cdr3_aa: CASRRQDLNYGYTF
cdr3_nt: TGTGCCAGCAGGCGACAGGACCTTAACTATGGCTACACCTTC

d_call: TRBD2
clone_size: NA
v_call: TRBV4-2
j_call: TRBJ2-1
cdr3_aa: CASSQDLPGGGYNEQFF
cdr3_nt: TGTGCCAGCAGCCAAGATCTCCCGGGCGGGGGTTACAATGAGCAGTTCTTC

d_call: NA
clone_size: NA
v_call: TRBV27
j_call: TRBJ1-2
cdr3_aa: CASSPVGVGRRTAYGYTF
cdr3_nt: TGTGCCAGCAGTCCGGTTGGGGTGGGACGACGGACGGCCTATGGCTACACCTTC

d_call: TRBD2
clone_size: NA
v_call: TRBV9
j_call: TRBJ2-7
cdr3_aa: CASSATSGSSYEQYF
cdr3_nt: TGTGCCAGCAGCGCGACGAGCGGGAGCTCCTACGAGCAGTACTTC

d_call: NA
clone_size: NA
v_call: TRBV7-2
j_call: TRBJ2-7
cdr3_aa: CASSSASGGYYEQYF
cdr3_nt: TGTGCCAGCAGTTCAGCCAGCGGTGGTTACTACGAGCAGTACTTC

d_call: NA
clone_size: NA
v_call: TRBV9
j_call: TRBJ1-2
cdr3_aa: CASSVALHGGANYGYTF
cdr3_nt: TGTGCCAGCAGCGTAGCTCTTCACGGAGGGGCGAACTATGGCTACACCTTC

d_call: NA
clone_size: NA
v_call: TRBV27
j_call: TRBJ1-5
cdr3_aa: CASSFGPYQPQHF
cdr3_nt: TGTGCCAGCAGTTTCGGTCCATATCAGCCCCAGCATTTT

d_call: NA
clone_size: NA
v_call: TRBV14
j_call: TRBJ2-1
cdr3_aa: CASSQGPSDYNEQFF
cdr3_nt: TGTGCCAGCAGCCAAGGTCCTAGCGACTACAATGAGCAGTTCTTC

d_call: NA
clone_size: NA
v_call: TRBV19
j_call: TRBJ2-3
cdr3_aa: CASSIGGGETDTQYF
cdr3_nt: TGTGCCAGTAGTATAGGTGGAGGGGAGACAGATACGCAGTATTTT

d_call: NA
clone_size: NA
v_call: TRBV6-5
j_call: TRBJ1-5
cdr3_aa: CASSYGGDNQPQHF
cdr3_nt: TGTGCCAGCAGTTACGGGGGGGACAATCAGCCCCAGCATTTT

d_call: NA
clone_size: NA
v_call: TRBV9
j_call: TRBJ2-3
cdr3_aa: CASSVYDLDTQYF
cdr3_nt: TGTGCCAGCAGCGTATATGATTTAGATACGCAGTATTTT

d_call: TRBD1
clone_size: few
v_call: TRBV19
j_call: TRBJ2-7
cdr3_aa: CASSFGTGPYEQYF
cdr3_nt: TGTGCCAGTAGTTTCGGGACAGGTCCCTACGAGCAGTACTTC

d_call: NA
clone_size: NA
v_call: TRBV5-8
j_call: TRBJ2-7
cdr3_aa: CASSLAGGVDDATYEQYF
cdr3_nt: TGTGCCAGCAGCTTGGCCGGTGGAGTGGACGACGCTACCTACGAGCAGTACTTC

d_call: TRBD1
clone_size: few
v_call: TRBV13
j_call: TRBJ1-2
cdr3_aa: CASSQGTGGYGYTF
cdr3_nt: TGTGCCAGCAGCCAAGGGACAGGGGGGTATGGCTACACCTTC

d_call: TRBD1
clone_size: NA
v_call: TRBV4-3
j_call: TRBJ1-4
cdr3_aa: CASSQDLVGQGPEKLFF
cdr3_nt: TGCGCCAGCAGCCAAGACTTGGTGGGACAGGGGCCTGAAAAACTGTTTTTT

d_call: NA
clone_size: NA
v_call: TRBV19
j_call: TRBJ2-2
cdr3_aa: CASSIIYGTPNTGELFF
cdr3_nt: TGTGCCAGTAGTATTATCTACGGGACACCAAACACCGGGGAGCTGTTTTTT

d_call: NA
clone_size: NA
v_call: TRBV5-1
j_call: TRBJ1-1
cdr3_aa: CASSLGSVSGTEAFF
cdr3_nt: TGCGCCAGCAGCTTAGGCTCGGTTTCGGGGACTGAAGCTTTCTTT

d_call: NA
clone_size: NA
v_call: TRBV5-8
j_call: TRBJ2-7
cdr3_aa: CASSSLSYEQYF
cdr3_nt: TGTGCCAGCAGCTCCCTATCCTACGAGCAGTACTTC

d_call: NA
clone_size: few
v_call: TRBV12-5
j_call: TRBJ1-5
cdr3_aa: CASGLAQEVAGQPQHF
cdr3_nt: TGTGCTAGTGGTTTGGCCCAGGAGGTGGCGGGACAGCCCCAGCATTTT

d_call: NA
clone_size: NA
v_call: TRBV6-5
j_call: TRBJ1-2
cdr3_aa: CASTGEGVGYTF
cdr3_nt: TGTGCCAGCACCGGGGAAGGGGTTGGCTACACCTTC